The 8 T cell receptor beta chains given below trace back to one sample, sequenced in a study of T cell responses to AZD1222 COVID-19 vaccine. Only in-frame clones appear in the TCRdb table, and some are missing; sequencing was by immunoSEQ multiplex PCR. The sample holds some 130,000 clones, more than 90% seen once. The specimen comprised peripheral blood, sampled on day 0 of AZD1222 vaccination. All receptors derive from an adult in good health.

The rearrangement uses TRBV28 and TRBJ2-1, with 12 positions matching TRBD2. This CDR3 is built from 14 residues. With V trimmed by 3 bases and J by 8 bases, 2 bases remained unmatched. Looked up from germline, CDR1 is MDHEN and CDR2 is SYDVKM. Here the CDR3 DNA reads TGTGCCAGCAGTTTGACTAGCGGGAGCCATGAGCAGTTCTTC. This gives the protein CASSLTSGSHEQFF.

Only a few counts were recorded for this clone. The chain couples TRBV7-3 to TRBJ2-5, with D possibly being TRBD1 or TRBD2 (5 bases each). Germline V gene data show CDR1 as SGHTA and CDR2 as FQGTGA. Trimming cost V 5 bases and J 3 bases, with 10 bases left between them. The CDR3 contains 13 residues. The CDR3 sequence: CASSLGTKETQYF. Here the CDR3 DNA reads TGTGCCAGCAGCCTCGGGACCAAAGAGACCCAGTACTTC.

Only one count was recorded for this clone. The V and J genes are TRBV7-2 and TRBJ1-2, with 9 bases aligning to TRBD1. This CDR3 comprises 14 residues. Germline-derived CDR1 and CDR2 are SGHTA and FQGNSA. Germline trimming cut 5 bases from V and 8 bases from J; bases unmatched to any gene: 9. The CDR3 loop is CASSPRQGVQGYTF. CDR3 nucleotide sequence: TGTGCCAGCAGCCCGCGACAGGGGGTTCAGGGCTACACCTTC.

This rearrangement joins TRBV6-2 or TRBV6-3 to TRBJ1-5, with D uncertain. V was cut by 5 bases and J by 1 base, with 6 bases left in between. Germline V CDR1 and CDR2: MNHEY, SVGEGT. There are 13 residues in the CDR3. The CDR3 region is CASSRYSNQPQHF. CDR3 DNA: TGTGCCAGCAGTAGGTACAGCAATCAGCCCCAGCATTTT.

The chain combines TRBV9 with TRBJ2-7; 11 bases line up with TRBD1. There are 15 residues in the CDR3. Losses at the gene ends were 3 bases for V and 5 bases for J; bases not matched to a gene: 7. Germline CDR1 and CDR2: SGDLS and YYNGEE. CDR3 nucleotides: TGTGCCAGCAGCGCAGTGGACAGGGGGCCCCACGAGCAGTACTTC. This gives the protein CASSAVDRGPHEQYF.

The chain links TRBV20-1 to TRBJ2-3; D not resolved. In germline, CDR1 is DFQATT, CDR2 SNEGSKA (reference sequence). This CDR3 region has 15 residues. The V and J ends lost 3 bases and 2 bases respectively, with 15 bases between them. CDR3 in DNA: TGCAGTGCTAGTTGGTACAGATTATCCACAGATACGCAGTATTTT. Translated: CSASWYRLSTDTQYF.

For the CDR3, the DNA is TGTGCCAGCAGCTTGGCAGGGTACGAGAGGCACGAAGCTTTCTTT. This translates into CASSLAGYERHEAFF. The chain carries TRBV7-9 and TRBJ1-1, with a possible D match to TRBD1 (5 bases). The CDR3 has 15 amino acids. Germline V gene lookup returns CDR1 SEHNR and CDR2 FQNEAQ (reference sequence). With 3 bases removed from V and 8 bases from J, the gap between germline ends came to 19 bases.

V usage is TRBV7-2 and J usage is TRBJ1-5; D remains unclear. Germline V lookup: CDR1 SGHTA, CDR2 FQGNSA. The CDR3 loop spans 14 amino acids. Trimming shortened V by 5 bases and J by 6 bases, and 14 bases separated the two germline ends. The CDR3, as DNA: TGTGCCAGCAGCCTACGGAGCACCAGTCAGCCCCAGCATTTT. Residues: CASSLRSTSQPQHF.